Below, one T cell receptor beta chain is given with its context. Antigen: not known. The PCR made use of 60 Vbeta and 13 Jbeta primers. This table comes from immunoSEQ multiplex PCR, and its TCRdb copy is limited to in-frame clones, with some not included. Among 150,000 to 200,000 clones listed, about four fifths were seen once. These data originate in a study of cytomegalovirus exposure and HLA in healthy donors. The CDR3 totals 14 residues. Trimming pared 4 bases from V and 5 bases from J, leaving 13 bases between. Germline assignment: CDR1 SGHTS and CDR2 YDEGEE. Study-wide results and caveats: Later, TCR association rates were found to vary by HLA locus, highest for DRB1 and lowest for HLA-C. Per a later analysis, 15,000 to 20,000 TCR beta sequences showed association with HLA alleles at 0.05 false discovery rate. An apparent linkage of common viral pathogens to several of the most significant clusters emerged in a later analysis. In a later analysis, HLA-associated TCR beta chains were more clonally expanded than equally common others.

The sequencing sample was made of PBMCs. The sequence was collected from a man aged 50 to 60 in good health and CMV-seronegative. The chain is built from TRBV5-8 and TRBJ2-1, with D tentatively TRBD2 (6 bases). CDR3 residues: CASSLGGPDNEQFF. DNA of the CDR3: TGTGCCAGCAGCCTCGGGGGACCTGACAATGAGCAGTTCTTC.